Presented here are 24 T cell receptor beta chains from one specimen sequenced in a study of shared clonotypes between healthy human individuals. Some clones are missing from TCRdb's copy, which holds only in-frame ones; the method was immunoSEQ multiplex PCR. The repertoire includes about 980,000 clones, over 75% of them detected once, and approximately 1.5% sits in the top ten. Material: memory CD4+ T cells sorted from blood. Documented subset: CD45RA-negative fraction. These receptors were taken from a man between 18 and 35 years old in good health.

The chain employs TRBV10-3 and TRBJ1-2, with D perhaps matching TRBD1 (5 bases). Germline CDR1 is ENHRY and CDR2 is SYGVKD. Trimming removed 10 bases at V and 0 bases at J, with 12 bases between. The CDR3 is 13 amino acids. The CDR3 sequence is CATRTPTNYGYTF. CDR3 in DNA: TGTGCCACCCGGACACCTACTAACTATGGCTACACCTTC.

The J gene is TRBJ2-1, the V gene TRBV19; TRBD2 matches at 7 bases. In germline, CDR1 is LNHDA, CDR2 SQIVND (reference sequence). There are 17 residues in the CDR3. Trimming took 7 bases from V and 1 from J; bases not matched to a gene: 13. In nucleotides, the CDR3 is TGTGCCAGTACCATGGGGGGGAGGGCAGCTTCCTACAATGAGCAGTTCTTC. As protein: CASTMGGRAASYNEQFF.

J is TRBJ2-3 and V is TRBV6-1; 8 bases match TRBD1. The trim removed 0 bases at V and 2 bases at J, leaving 4 bases unmatched. The CDR3 spans 16 residues. Germline-derived CDR1 and CDR2 are MNHNS and SASEGT. The CDR3 here is CASSEAGTGFTDTQYF. The CDR3 DNA reads TGTGCCAGCAGTGAAGCCGGGACAGGATTCACAGATACGCAGTATTTT.

The chain combines TRBV5-1 with TRBJ2-5, with 7 bases that match TRBD1. The CDR3 spans 18 residues. The germline gives CDR1 SGHRS, CDR2 YFSETQ. V gave up 0 bases and J gave up 4 bases; unmatched junction bases: 15. The CDR3: CASSLGGSGTAVGETQYF. In DNA, the CDR3 is TGCGCCAGCAGCTTGGGGGGCTCCGGGACAGCCGTGGGAGAGACCCAGTACTTC.

The rearrangement uses TRBV5-6 and TRBJ1-2, with TRBD1 identical over 9 bases. The CDR3 extends over 15 amino acids. CDR1 and CDR2 (germline): SGHDT, YYEEEE. J lost 4 bases, V lost 4 bases, and 8 bases had no gene match. The CDR3 region is CASSPRTGESYGYTF. Here the CDR3 DNA reads TGTGCCAGCAGCCCCCGGACAGGGGAGAGCTATGGCTACACCTTC.

The V and J genes are TRBV11-2 and TRBJ2-7; TRBD1 is a possible D gene (5 bases). With 1 base removed from V and 3 bases from J, the gap between germline ends came to 16 bases. The CDR3 runs to 16 residues. Germline CDR1 reads SGHAT; CDR2 reads FQNNGV. The DNA of the CDR3 is TGTGCCAGCAGCTTAGGACATCCCAGGGCCGACTACGAGCAGTACTTC. Protein: CASSLGHPRADYEQYF. Full variable domain (rest looked up from reference TRBV11-2 and TRBJ2-7): EAGVAQSPRYKIIEKRQSVAFWCNPISGHATLYWYQQILGQGPKLLIQFQNNGVVDDSQLPKDRFSAERLKGVDSTLKIQPAKLEDSAVYLCASSLGHPRADYEQYFGPGTRLTVT.

The table lists this clone with a count of one. The gene calls are TRBV7-2 and TRBJ2-3; TRBD2 matches 12 bases. This CDR3 comprises 16 residues. V lost 3 bases to trimming and J lost 4 bases; unmatched junction nucleotides: 5. CDR1 and CDR2 (germline): SGHTA, FQGNSA. The CDR3 loop reads CASSFTTSGRADTQYF. The CDR3 DNA follows: TGTGCCAGCAGCTTTACGACTAGCGGGAGAGCAGATACGCAGTATTTT.

This clone showed up just a few times. V usage is TRBV5-1 and J usage is TRBJ2-5, with 10 bases matching TRBD1. The better agreement between TRBJ2-7 and the DNA end casts doubt on the J call. From germline, CDR1 is SGHRS and CDR2 YFSETQ. The CDR3 covers 15 residues. CDR3: CASSLVVTGGIEQYF. DNA for the CDR3: TGCGCCAGCAGCTTGGTTGTGACAGGGGGCATCGAGCAGTACTTC.

V usage is TRBV7-2 and J usage is TRBJ2-3, with TRBD2 matching 9 bases. CDR3 size: 16 residues. Germline CDR1 SGHTA, CDR2 FQGNSA. The V and J ends lost 1 base and 2 bases, in that order; junction bases with no gene match: 4. The CDR3 nucleotides are TGTGCCAGCAGCTTAGGGGGACTAGCTGTCACAGATACGCAGTATTTT. This encodes CASSLGGLAVTDTQYF.

The chain uses TRBV20-1 and TRBJ2-3; D gene uncertain. Germline V gene lookup returns CDR1 DFQATT and CDR2 SNEGSKA (reference sequence). V was clipped by 6 bases and J by 4 bases, with 8 bases between them. CDR3 size: 11 residues. CDR3 sequence: CSATRPDTQYF. The CDR3, as DNA: TGCAGTGCCACACGACCAGATACGCAGTATTTT.

Note on this clone: This may stem from a read error, because a much larger clone lies one nucleotide away. The gene calls are TRBV2 and TRBJ1-1; TRBD1 aligns across 9 bases. CDR1 and CDR2 from the germline V gene are SNHLY and FYNNEI. V lost 5 bases and J lost 3; bases outside the gene matches: 1. The CDR3 loop spans 13 amino acids. CDR3 residues: CASSRDRDTEAFF. DNA of the CDR3: TGTGCCAGCAGTCGGGACAGGGACACTGAAGCTTTCTTT.

This clone occurred once. The chain uses TRBV2 and TRBJ1-2; 10 positions match TRBD1. Per germline, CDR1 SNHLY and CDR2 FYNNEI. Trimming removed 7 bases from V and 2 bases from J; junction bases left unmatched: 4. The CDR3 has 14 amino acids. CDR3 residues: CASNMGQGNYGYTF. The DNA of the CDR3 is TGTGCCAGCAACATGGGACAGGGGAACTATGGCTACACCTTC.

This clone was recorded a few times. This rearrangement joins TRBV6-1 to TRBJ2-7; 10 bases agree with TRBD1. CDR1 MNHNS and CDR2 SASEGT come from the germline V gene. J was trimmed by 4 bases and V by 2 bases; bases with no gene match: 8. CDR3 length equals 16 residues. The CDR3: CASSEKRGQGLYEQYF. The CDR3, as DNA: TGTGCCAGCAGTGAAAAGAGGGGACAGGGGCTGTACGAGCAGTACTTC.

The J gene is TRBJ2-7, the V gene TRBV6-1, with TRBD1 identical over 8 bases. V lost 6 bases, J lost 7 bases, and 11 bases stayed unmatched. The germline V gene has CDR1 MNHNS and CDR2 SASEGT. This CDR3 is built from 14 residues. The CDR3 spells CASRGTGWSTEQYF. CDR3 DNA sequence: TGTGCCAGCAGGGGGACAGGTTGGAGCACAGAGCAGTACTTC.

This chain connects TRBV5-4 to TRBJ1-6, with TRBD1 matching over 9 bases. With V trimmed by 0 bases and J by 7 bases, 2 bases remained unmatched. CDR1 and CDR2 from the germline V gene are SGHNT and YYREEE (reference sequence). The CDR3 is made up of 15 amino acids. CDR3 nucleotide sequence: TGTGCCAGCAGCTTGGGGGGACAGGGAAATTCACCCCTCCACTTT. Its translation: CASSLGGQGNSPLHF.

The chain joins TRBV5-1 to TRBJ2-3; D may be TRBD2 (5 bases). CDR3 length: 15 amino acids. V was cut by 0 bases and J by 1 base, with 9 bases left in between. The germline CDR1 and CDR2 sequences are SGHRS and YFSETQ. CDR3 nucleotides: TGCGCCAGCAGCTTGGTACTAGTCGGCACAGATACGCAGTATTTT. It translates to CASSLVLVGTDTQYF.

This chain joins TRBV11-3 and TRBJ1-1, with TRBD1 as a possible D gene (5 bases). CDR3 size: 18 residues. Trimming stripped 4 bases from V and 1 base from J, with 22 bases between. Per germline, CDR1 SGHNT and CDR2 YENEEA. This CDR3 reads CASSSHPQQAGGNTEAFF. The CDR3 DNA sequence: TGTGCCAGCAGCTCCCACCCACAACAGGCGGGAGGGAACACTGAAGCTTTCTTT.

J is TRBJ1-2 and V is TRBV30, with 12 bases that match TRBD1. The V and J ends lost 3 bases and 7 bases, in that order; junction bases with no gene match: 3. The CDR3 is 13 residues long. CDR1 GTSNPN and CDR2 SVGIG come from the germline V gene (reference sequence). CDR3 amino acids: CAWRGQGASGYTF. The CDR3 bases are TGTGCCTGGAGGGGACAGGGGGCCTCTGGCTACACCTTC.

This chain connects TRBV7-2 to TRBJ2-5; 11 nucleotides line up with TRBD2. The junction had 5 bases not matched to a gene; V was cut back by 5 bases and J by 0 bases. Germline-derived CDR1 and CDR2 are SGHTA and FQGNSA. This CDR3 has 16 residues. The CDR3 DNA follows: TGTGCCAGCAGCACGGGACTAGCGGCCTACCAAGAGACCCAGTACTTC. Its protein is CASSTGLAAYQETQYF.

V and J are TRBV4-1 and TRBJ2-2; tentative D call: TRBD1 (5 bases). This CDR3 contains 15 residues. V gave up 3 bases and J gave up 4 bases, with 12 bases separating them. Germline V gives CDR1 MGHRA, CDR2 YSYEKL. The CDR3 nucleotides read TGCGCCAGCAGCCATGACAGTTTCGTCACCGGGGAGCTGTTTTTT. Translated: CASSHDSFVTGELFF.

This clone was recorded at least ten times. The chain is built from TRBV30 and TRBJ2-5; no definite D call. Germline V gene sequence: CDR1 GTSNPN, CDR2 SVGIG (reference sequence). Trimming left V 4 bases short and J 6 bases short, with 9 bases between. The CDR3 is made up of 11 amino acids. Written as DNA, the CDR3 is TGTGCCTGGATCATTAAGCAGACCCAGTACTTC. This gives the protein CAWIIKQTQYF.

The J gene is TRBJ2-6, the V gene TRBV2, with 9 bases aligning to TRBD1. Germline lookup yields CDR1 SNHLY and CDR2 FYNNEI. With V trimmed by 2 bases and J by 2 bases, 4 bases remained unmatched. There are 17 residues in the CDR3. CDR3 coding DNA: TGTGCCAGCAGTGAAACAGGGGGCGCCGCTGGGGCCAACGTCCTGACTTTC. It specifies CASSETGGAAGANVLTF.

Comment on this clone: This same CDR3 is encoded by further DNA sequences in the sample. This chain uses TRBV2 with TRBJ1-5; tentative D call: TRBD1 (5 bases). Trimming shortened V by 0 bases and J by 4 bases, and 10 bases separated the two germline ends. CDR3 length: 15 residues. Germline CDR1 is SNHLY and CDR2 is FYNNEI. This CDR3 is CASSEARGGNQPQHF. The CDR3 DNA follows: TGTGCCAGCAGTGAAGCGCGCGGGGGAAATCAGCCCCAGCATTTT. Drawing the rest from reference TRBV2 and TRBJ1-5, the complete variable domain is EPEVTQTPSHQVTQMGQEVILRCVPISNHLYFYWYRQILGQKVEFLVSFYNNEISEKSEIFDDQFSVERPDGSNFTLKIRSTKLEDSAMYFCASSEARGGNQPQHFGDGTRLSIL.

The V call is TRBV5-6, the J call TRBJ1-2, with a tentative D call TRBD1 (5 bases). Germline-derived CDR1 and CDR2 are SGHDT and YYEEEE. Trimming removed 2 bases at V and 6 bases at J, with 11 bases between. The CDR3 has 13 amino acids. As DNA, the CDR3 is TGTGCCAGCAGCTTCGGAGGGGAAGATGGCTACACCTTC. Translated, it gives CASSFGGEDGYTF. The full variable domain, rest sourced from reference TRBV5-6 and TRBJ1-2, is DAGVTQSPTHLIKTRGQQVTLRCSPKSGHDTVSWYQQALGQGPQFIFQYYEEEERQRGNFPDRFSGHQFPNYSSELNVNALLLGDSALYLCASSFGGEDGYTFGSGTRLTVV.